The 5 T cell receptor beta chains reported below all come from one sample, sequenced in a study of brain metastases from non-small cell lung cancer. Profiling relied on immunoSEQ multiplex PCR, and the TCRdb table lists in-frame clones only, not all of them. The table has 680 or so clones, about 90% seen once. The sample consisted of primary lung tumor tissue. Source of these receptors: a donor at least 40 years old with non-small cell lung cancer.

The chain couples TRBV9 to TRBJ1-1, with D uncertain. Germline CDR1 reads SGDLS; CDR2 reads YYNGEE. The V end was cut by 3 bases, the J end by 6 bases, with 12 bases between. The CDR3 extends over 13 amino acids. The CDR3, as DNA: TGTGCCAGCAGCGCCTTCGTCGGCCCTGAAGCTTTCTTT. It translates to CASSAFVGPEAFF.

The chain couples TRBV3-1 (or the pseudogene TRBV3-2) to TRBJ2-7; D tentatively fits TRBD1 or TRBD2 (6 bases each). Germline V gives CDR1 LGHDT, CDR2 YNNKEL (reference sequence). The CDR3 is 13 amino acids. Trimming shortened V by 5 bases and J by 3 bases, and 11 bases separated the two germline ends. The CDR3 DNA reads TGTGCCAGCAGCGGAGGGGGTTACTACGAGCAGTACTTC. It yields the protein CASSGGGYYEQYF.

This clone was seen only once. This chain joins TRBV7-9 and TRBJ2-7, with D possibly matching TRBD2 (6 bases). V was shortened by 1 base and J by 5 bases, with 9 bases between the two germline ends. The CDR3 runs 13 residues. Germline CDR1 and CDR2: SEHNR and FQNEAQ (reference sequence). Written as DNA, the CDR3 is TGTGCCAGCAGCTTAGACGGCGGGAACGAGCAGTACTTC. This gives the protein CASSLDGGNEQYF.

This chain uses TRBV7-2 with TRBJ2-4; the D is unclear. Looked up from germline, CDR1 is SGHTA and CDR2 is FQGNSA. The CDR3 sequence is 19 residues long. The ends were cut back, 6 bases at V and 1 base at J, with 25 bases in the middle. This chain's CDR3 is CASSSLPSPLEFAKNIQYF. The CDR3, as DNA: TGTGCCAGCAGTTCCCTCCCCAGCCCCCTAGAATTTGCCAAAAACATTCAGTACTTC.

Remarks on this clone: The same CDR3 arises from other DNA sequences in this sample as well. V gene TRBV27 combines with J gene TRBJ2-7; D possibly corresponds to TRBD1 (5 bases). Germline V gene lookup returns CDR1 MNHEY and CDR2 SMNVEV (reference sequence). The CDR3 has 14 amino acids. Trimming removed 3 bases from V and 3 bases from J, with 12 bases in between. CDR3 residues: CASSLQGGNYEQYF. CDR3 DNA sequence: TGTGCCAGCAGTTTGCAGGGTGGGAACTACGAGCAGTACTTC.